The 6 T cell receptor beta chains below were found in one sample sequenced in a study of T cells in localized non-small cell lung cancer. Sequencing used immunoSEQ multiplex PCR; TCRdb keeps in-frame clones, though not all of them. The sample lists under 35,000 clones, about nine tenths occurring once. Sequenced here: peripheral blood mononuclear cells, sampled before any cancer treatment. The receptors come from a woman aged 40 to 75 with stage III lung adenocarcinoma.

The gene calls are TRBV7-3 and TRBJ1-1; D remains ambiguous. The CDR3 loop spans 16 amino acids. Germline V CDR1 and CDR2: SGHTA, FQGTGA. Trimming stripped 2 bases from V and 2 bases from J, with 15 bases between. In DNA, the CDR3 is TGTGCCAGCAGCTTACAGCCCAAGGGCGGTAACACTGAAGCTTTCTTT. Its protein is CASSLQPKGGNTEAFF.

The chain has TRBV30 and TRBJ1-5, with D uncertain. In germline, CDR1 is GTSNPN, CDR2 SVGIG (reference sequence). The germline V and J ends were trimmed by 2 bases and 5 bases, with 10 bases remaining between them. CDR3 length: 13 amino acids. For the CDR3, the DNA is TGTGCCTGGAGTCGGCAGCCAGATCAGCCCCAGCATTTT. It specifies CAWSRQPDQPQHF. Based on the CDR3 plus reference TRBV30 and TRBJ1-5, the full variable domain is SQTIHQWPATLVQPVGSPLSLECTVEGTSNPNLYWYRQAAGRGLQLLFYSVGIGQISSEVPQNLSASRPQDRQFILSSKKLLLSDSGFYLCAWSRQPDQPQHFGDGTRLSIL.

V usage is TRBV18 and J usage is TRBJ2-3; TRBD2 matches 14 bases. Germline V gene data show CDR1 as KGHSH and CDR2 as LQKENI. This CDR3 is built from 16 residues. The V gene end was trimmed by 5 bases and the J gene end by 3 bases; junction bases not matched to a gene: 4. CDR3 region: CASSSGLAGVTDTQYF. CDR3 nucleotide sequence: TGTGCCAGCTCATCGGGACTAGCGGGGGTAACAGATACGCAGTATTTT.

This clone came up once. The chain employs TRBV2 and TRBJ2-1; perhaps TRBD1 as D (5 bases). This CDR3 has 14 amino acids. Trimming removed 6 bases at V and 7 bases at J, with 16 bases between. Germline V gene data show CDR1 as SNHLY and CDR2 as FYNNEI. The chain's CDR3 is CASSLLPPGNEQFF. The CDR3, as DNA: TGTGCCAGCAGCCTCCTCCCCCCAGGGAATGAGCAGTTCTTC.

The chain joins TRBV13 to TRBJ1-6; D is unclear. Germline-derived CDR1 and CDR2 are PRHDT and FYEKMQ (reference sequence). V was clipped by 5 bases and J by 6 bases, with 8 bases between them. This CDR3 has 13 residues. CDR3 nucleotide sequence: TGTGCCAGCAGCCAAGAAGGTAATTCACCCCTCCACTTT. Protein sequence: CASSQEGNSPLHF.

The CDR3 sequence: CASSSLAGGLYEQFF. The CDR3 coding sequence is TGTGCCAGCAGCTCCCTAGCGGGAGGGCTCTATGAGCAGTTCTTC. The chain employs TRBV7-6 and TRBJ2-1; 12 bases line up with TRBD2. This CDR3 has 15 amino acids. Trimming cost V 4 bases and J 8 bases; bases outside gene matches: 6. CDR1 is SGHVS and CDR2 is FNYEAQ in the germline V gene.